The next 25 T cell receptor beta chains were all read from a single sample in a study of blood T cell repertoires in COVID-19 (dated by TCRdb to between 2020 and 2021). Libraries were constructed by the immunoSEQ multiplex PCR assay. The table comes from immuneACCESS by way of TCRdb, which keeps in-frame sequences with V and J called. Part of the clones is missing from these tables; in studies checked, under half for an unresolved V gene and the rest for unknown reasons. This sample gives around 280,000 clones in total; more than 75% of them show up just once. Of the sample, roughly 1.3% falls within the top ten clones. Sequencing used peripheral blood. The receptors originated from a man aged 70-80 years with acute or convalescent COVID-19.

The table lists this clone with a few counts. The chain employs TRBV6-2 or TRBV6-3 and TRBJ1-5; 8 positions agree with TRBD1. Germline CDR1 MNHEY, CDR2 SVGEGT. The V gene end was trimmed by 2 bases and the J gene end by 5 bases; junction bases not matched to a gene: 5. The CDR3 runs to 15 residues. The CDR3 DNA reads as TGTGCCAGCAGTTACGGCAGGGGGCGGTATCAGCCCCAGCATTTT. Its protein is CASSYGRGRYQPQHF.

The V and J genes are TRBV5-4 and TRBJ2-7; possibly TRBD1 for D (5 bases). From germline, CDR1 is SGHNT and CDR2 YYREEE (reference sequence). This CDR3 region has 14 residues. V lost 2 bases and J 2 bases, leaving 11 bases between the germline ends. In DNA form, the CDR3 reads TGTGCCAGCAGCTTAAGGGGCCCACCCTACGAGCAGTACTTC. This codes for CASSLRGPPYEQYF.

The V and J genes are TRBV6-2 or TRBV6-3 and TRBJ1-1; 11 nucleotides agree with TRBD1. The CDR3 is 19 amino acids. V shed 6 bases, J shed 1 base, and the junction held 16 bases outside the gene matches. In germline, CDR1 is MNHEY, CDR2 SVGEGT. CDR3 in amino acids: CASSRVPGQGQGANTEAFF. DNA of the CDR3: TGTGCCAGCAGCCGAGTGCCTGGGCAAGGACAGGGGGCGAACACTGAAGCTTTCTTT.

The chain is built from TRBV28 and TRBJ1-2; the D gene is possibly TRBD1 (6 bases). Germline CDR1 reads MDHEN; CDR2 reads SYDVKM. The CDR3 is 13 residues long. V was cut by 5 bases and J by 5 bases, with 12 bases left in between. CDR3 residues: CASSLGRGYGYTF. CDR3 in DNA: TGTGCCAGCAGTCTTGGCAGGGGATATGGCTACACCTTC.

This clone was counted a few times. The chain links TRBV7-9 to TRBJ2-7; 7 nucleotides match TRBD2. The CDR3 sequence is 17 residues long. Germline CDR1 is SEHNR and CDR2 is FQNEAQ (reference sequence). V shed 1 base and J 7 bases; nucleotides not matched to a gene: 16. The chain's CDR3 is CASSLGVLAEHRGEQYF. As DNA, the CDR3 is TGTGCCAGCAGCTTAGGAGTGCTAGCGGAACATCGGGGGGAGCAGTACTTC.

The rearrangement joins TRBV5-1 to TRBJ2-5; maybe TRBD2 (8 bases). CDR3 size: 16 residues. Germline values: CDR1 SGHRS, CDR2 YFSETQ. The germline V and J ends were trimmed by 7 bases and 2 bases, with 21 bases remaining between them. CDR3 amino acids: CASRGGGTAFQETQYF. The CDR3 nucleotides read TGCGCCAGCCGGGGGGGCGGGACAGCGTTTCAAGAGACCCAGTACTTC.

This chain links TRBV3-1 (or the pseudogene TRBV3-2) with TRBJ1-6; TRBD1 aligns across 8 bases. The CDR3 has 15 amino acids. V trimming: 1 base; J trimming: 8 bases; junction bases outside the gene matches: 4. Germline assignment: CDR1 LGHDT and CDR2 YNNKEL (reference sequence). CDR3 in DNA: TGTGCCAGCAGCCAAGCAGGGGGCAGGCATTCACCCCTCCACTTT. It encodes CASSQAGGRHSPLHF.

V gene TRBV5-4 combines with J gene TRBJ1-4; 7 nucleotides match TRBD1. The ends lost 5 bases at V and 0 bases at J; junction bases unmatched: 1. The CDR3 length is 14 residues. The germline CDR1 and CDR2 sequences are SGHNT and YYREEE (reference sequence). The CDR3 DNA reads TGTGCCAGCAGGGGACAGACAACTAATGAAAAACTGTTTTTT. Translating it yields CASRGQTTNEKLFF. The full variable domain, with the rest looked up from reference TRBV5-4 and TRBJ1-4, is ETGVTQSPTHLIKTRGQQVTLRCSSQSGHNTVSWYQQALGQGPQFIFQYYREEENGRGNFPPRFSGLQFPNYSSELNVNALELDDSALYLCASRGQTTNEKLFFGSGTQLSVL.

A few counts support this clone. This sequence joins TRBV16 and TRBJ1-2, with a possible D match to TRBD1 (6 bases). The CDR3 length is 15 residues. V was shortened by 1 base and J by 5 bases, with 14 bases between the two germline ends. Germline V CDR1 and CDR2: KGHSY, FQNENV. This CDR3 reads CASSQFGGQMYGYTF. CDR3 DNA: TGTGCCAGCAGCCAATTTGGCGGACAGATGTATGGCTACACCTTC.

This sequence joins TRBV27 and TRBJ2-3; D is possibly TRBD1 (6 bases). From germline, CDR1 is MNHEY and CDR2 SMNVEV (reference sequence). Trimming removed 6 bases from V and 6 bases from J, with 19 bases in between. The CDR3 sequence is 15 residues long. The CDR3 bases are TGTGCCAGCAGCCCAAGGTTCAGGGGAACGGATACGCAGTATTTT. Translation gives CASSPRFRGTDTQYF.

The genes are TRBV27 and TRBJ1-6; 10 nucleotides line up with TRBD1. After removal of 6 bases from V and 10 bases from J, the junction contained 9 bases not matched to a gene. Looked up from germline, CDR1 is MNHEY and CDR2 is SMNVEV (reference sequence). The CDR3 covers 15 residues. In nucleotides, the CDR3 is TGTGCCAGCAGCGCTCGACAGGGGGCATTGTCACCCCTCCACTTT. Translating gives CASSARQGALSPLHF.

The chain carries TRBV2 and TRBJ1-1; 8 bases line up with TRBD1. The CDR3 is 14 amino acids. The V gene's germline CDR1 is SNHLY and CDR2 FYNNEI. V shed 2 bases and J 5 bases; nucleotides not matched to a gene: 4. The CDR3 DNA reads as TGTGCCAGCAGTGAATGGCAGGGGGCGACTGAAGCTTTCTTT. Its translation is CASSEWQGATEAFF.

This rearrangement joins TRBV9 to TRBJ2-2; TRBD1 agrees at 9 bases. V shed 3 bases, J shed 4 bases, and the junction held 4 bases outside the gene matches. The CDR3 runs 15 residues. The V gene's germline CDR1 is SGDLS and CDR2 YYNGEE. CDR3 nucleotide sequence: TGTGCCAGCAGCGGACGACAGGGGGTCACCGGGGAGCTGTTTTTT. It is translated as CASSGRQGVTGELFF.

This clone has more than one count but fewer than ten. The chain couples TRBV6-5 to TRBJ1-1; TRBD1 matches at 11 bases. With 6 bases clipped from V and 5 bases from J, the junction kept 5 bases outside the gene matches. CDR1 is MNHEY and CDR2 is SVGAGI in the germline V gene. CDR3 size: 14 residues. This chain's CDR3 is CASRLGTGGTEAFF. The CDR3 bases are TGTGCCAGCAGACTCGGGACAGGGGGGACTGAAGCTTTCTTT.

The chain recombines TRBV14 with TRBJ2-7, with 10 nucleotides matching TRBD2. CDR1 is SGHDN and CDR2 is FVKESK in the germline V gene. V trimming: 4 bases; J trimming: 3 bases; junction bases outside the gene matches: 15. This CDR3 region has 18 residues. The CDR3 here is CASSPPQLAGEGYYEQYF. CDR3 coding DNA: TGTGCCAGCAGCCCTCCCCAGCTAGCGGGAGAGGGGTACTACGAGCAGTACTTC.

About this clone: The conserved closing phenylalanine or tryptophan is absent in this CDR3, likely reflecting a read error. The DNA is left out, because the CDR3 cannot be placed on it with certainty; the CDR3 is given as TCRdb lists it. This sequence joins TRBV2 and TRBJ2-4; TRBD1 was called by the table and not checked on the DNA. Germline V gene sequence: CDR1 SNHLY, CDR2 FYNNEI. The CDR3 has 14 amino acids, counting both end residues. CDR3 residues: CASSQDRRTGHPFG.

The chain couples TRBV19 to TRBJ1-2, with 10 nucleotides matching TRBD1. The CDR3 spans 15 residues. The germline V gene has CDR1 LNHDA and CDR2 SQIVND (reference sequence). V was pared by 5 bases and J by 4 bases, with 7 bases of the junction left unmatched. CDR3 sequence: CASSVAGTGAYGYTF. CDR3 coding DNA: TGTGCCAGTAGTGTCGCCGGGACAGGGGCCTATGGCTACACCTTC.

The chain employs TRBV10-3 and TRBJ2-1; D possibly corresponds to TRBD2 (6 bases). Germline assignment: CDR1 ENHRY and CDR2 SYGVKD. This CDR3 is built from 15 residues. Trimming took 0 bases from V and 3 from J, leaving 9 bases between them. CDR3 residues: CAISESPGLYNEQFF. In nucleotides, the CDR3 is TGTGCCATCAGTGAGTCTCCGGGACTCTACAATGAGCAGTTCTTC.

The chain employs TRBV19 and TRBJ1-5, with 7 bases aligning to TRBD1. The CDR3 contains 16 residues. Germline V gives CDR1 LNHDA, CDR2 SQIVND (reference sequence). V was clipped by 3 bases and J by 0 bases; unmatched bases: 5. CDR3 sequence (DNA): TGTGCCAGTAGTATGGGACAGATCTATAGCAATCAGCCCCAGCATTTT. Its protein product is CASSMGQIYSNQPQHF.

The chain uses TRBV7-2 and TRBJ2-1; TRBD2 agrees at 16 bases. Germline CDR1 is SGHTA and CDR2 is FQGNSA. The CDR3 extends over 19 amino acids. V was clipped by 2 bases and J by 12 bases; unmatched bases: 16. CDR3 amino acids: CASSLSYPGLAGGPVWQFF. Written as DNA, the CDR3 is TGTGCCAGCAGCTTAAGCTACCCGGGACTAGCGGGAGGGCCAGTCTGGCAGTTCTTC.

CDR3 coding DNA: TGTGCCACCAGTGATCAGCGGAGGAGCACAGATACGCAGTATTTT. Translating it yields CATSDQRRSTDTQYF. J is TRBJ2-3 and V is TRBV24-1, with a possible D match to TRBD2 (5 bases). The CDR3 spans 15 residues. Per the germline V gene, CDR1 is KGHDR and CDR2 is SFDVKD. V lost 3 bases and J lost 0, with 9 bases in between.

V is TRBV16 and J is TRBJ1-4; no clear D gene. Trimming shortened V by 2 bases and J by 3 bases, and 13 bases separated the two germline ends. Germline V lookup: CDR1 KGHSY, CDR2 FQNENV. CDR3 size: 16 residues. The CDR3 protein is CASSQEVSRPNEKLFF. Here the CDR3 DNA reads TGTGCCAGCAGCCAAGAGGTCAGTCGACCTAATGAAAAACTGTTTTTT.

The chain combines TRBV9 with TRBJ2-1; tentatively, D is TRBD2 (6 bases). The CDR3 consists of 13 residues. V dropped 1 base and J dropped 8 bases, with 10 bases sitting between them. Germline-derived CDR1 and CDR2 are SGDLS and YYNGEE. The CDR3 is CASSVLADDEQFF. As DNA, the CDR3 is TGTGCCAGCAGCGTATTAGCGGACGATGAGCAGTTCTTC.

The V and J genes are TRBV7-9 and TRBJ1-4, with D unresolved. CDR3 length: 12 residues. CDR1 is SEHNR, CDR2 FQNEAQ, per germline (reference sequence). V gave up 5 bases and J gave up 8 bases, with 9 bases separating them. The CDR3 DNA is TGTGCCAGCAGCCCAGCGGACGAAAAACTGTTTTTT. It codes for CASSPADEKLFF.

The chain employs TRBV7-7 and TRBJ2-1; 11 bases map to TRBD2. The trim removed 5 bases at V and 10 bases at J, leaving 7 bases unmatched. Germline V gene data show CDR1 as SSHAT and CDR2 as FNYEAQ (reference sequence). The CDR3 runs to 14 residues. CDR3: CASSAGLAGLEQFF. Written as DNA, the CDR3 is TGTGCCAGCAGCGCCGGACTAGCGGGTCTCGAGCAGTTCTTC.